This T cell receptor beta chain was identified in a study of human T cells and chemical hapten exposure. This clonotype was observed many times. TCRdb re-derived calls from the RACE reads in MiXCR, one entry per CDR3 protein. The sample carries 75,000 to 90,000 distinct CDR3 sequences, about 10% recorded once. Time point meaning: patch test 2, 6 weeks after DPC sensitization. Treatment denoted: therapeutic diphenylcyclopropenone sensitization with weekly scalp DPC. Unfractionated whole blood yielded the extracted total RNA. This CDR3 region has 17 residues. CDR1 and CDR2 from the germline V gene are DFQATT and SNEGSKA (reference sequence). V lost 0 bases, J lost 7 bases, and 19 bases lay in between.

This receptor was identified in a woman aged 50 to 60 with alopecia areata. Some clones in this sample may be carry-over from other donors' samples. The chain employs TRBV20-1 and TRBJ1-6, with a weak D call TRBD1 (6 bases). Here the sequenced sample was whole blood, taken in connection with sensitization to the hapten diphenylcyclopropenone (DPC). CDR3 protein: CSARDVVTGTLNSPLHF. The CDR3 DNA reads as TGCAGTGCTAGAGATGTGGTGACCGGGACACTGAATTCACCCCTCCACTTT.